This TCR beta chain was retrieved from a study of blood T cell repertoires in COVID-19. Looking at the study overall: PBMCs, B-cell-depleted T cells, or T cells were the source of the cDNA or gDNA that made up the material.

With regard to this clone: A junction end diverges from the germline sequence, so it may reflect a read error.

As handled by the study authors: Amplified reference gene primers provided the basis for estimating nucleated cell counts. Some clones are missing from TCRdb's copy, which holds only in-frame ones; the method was immunoSEQ multiplex PCR. V, J and clone size are taken as reported in that table, and D and trimming were inferred from the DNA itself. The table includes 230,000 or so clones, 80% to 85% detected once. Recovered status in Cohort 3 required two negative PCRs, clearance, or symptom resolution. Looked up from germline, CDR1 is SSHAT and CDR2 is FNYEAQ (reference sequence). CDR3 size: 15 residues.

The sample was PBMCs or T cells enriched from blood (not recorded which). The source is a man in his fifties who had recovered from COVID-19. V gene TRBV7-7 combines with J gene TRBJ2-1; 9 bases agree with TRBD2. Written as DNA, the CDR3 is TGTGCTAGCAGCTTAGCTAGCGGGATTGGGAATGAGCAGTTCTTC. It translates to CASSLASGIGNEQFF.